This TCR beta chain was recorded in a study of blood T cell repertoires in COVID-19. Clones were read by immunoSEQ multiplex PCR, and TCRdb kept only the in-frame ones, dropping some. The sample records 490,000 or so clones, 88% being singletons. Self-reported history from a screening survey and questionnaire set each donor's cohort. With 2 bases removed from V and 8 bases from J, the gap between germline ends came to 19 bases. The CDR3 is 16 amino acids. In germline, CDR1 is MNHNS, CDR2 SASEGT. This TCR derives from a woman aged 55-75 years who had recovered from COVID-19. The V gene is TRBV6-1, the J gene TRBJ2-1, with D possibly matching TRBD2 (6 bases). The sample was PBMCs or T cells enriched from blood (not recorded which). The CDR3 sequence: CASSEISSGRVHEQFF. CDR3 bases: TGTGCCAGCAGTGAAATAAGTAGCGGCCGCGTCCATGAGCAGTTCTTC.